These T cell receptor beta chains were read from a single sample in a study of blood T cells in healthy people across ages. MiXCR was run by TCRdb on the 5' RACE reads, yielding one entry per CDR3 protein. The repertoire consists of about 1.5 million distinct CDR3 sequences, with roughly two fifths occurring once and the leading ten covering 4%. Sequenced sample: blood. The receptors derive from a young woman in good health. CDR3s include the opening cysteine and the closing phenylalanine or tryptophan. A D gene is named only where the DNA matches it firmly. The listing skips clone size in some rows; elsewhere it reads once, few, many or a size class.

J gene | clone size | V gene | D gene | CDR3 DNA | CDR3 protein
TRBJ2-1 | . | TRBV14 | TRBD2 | TGTGCCAGCAGCCAAGTTTTACTAGCGGGAGGGCGTAATGAGCAGTTCTTC | CASSQVLLAGGRNEQFF
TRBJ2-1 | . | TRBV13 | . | TGTGCCAGCAGCTCCAAACCCCTCGTTGATGAGCAGTTCTTC | CASSSKPLVDEQFF
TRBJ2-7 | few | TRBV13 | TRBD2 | TGTGCCAGCAGCCTCAAGCCGGGACTAGCGGCCTACGAGCAGTACTTC | CASSLKPGLAAYEQYF
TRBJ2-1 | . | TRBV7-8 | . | TGTGCCAGCAGCTTTGTGGGGGGAGAGCAGTTCTTC | CASSFVGGEQFF
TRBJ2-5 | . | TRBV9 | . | TGTGCCAGCAGCGACCGGGACTTAGAAGAGACCCAGTACTTC | CASSDRDLEETQYF
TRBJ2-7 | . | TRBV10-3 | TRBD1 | TGTGCCTCAAGGACAGGGGAGGCCGAGCAGTACTTC | CASRTGEAEQYF
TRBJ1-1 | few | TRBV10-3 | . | TGTGCCATCGGCGAGGCTGGAGGCACTGAAGCTTTCTTT | CAIGEAGGTEAFF
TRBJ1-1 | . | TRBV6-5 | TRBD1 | TGTGCCAGCAGTCAGACCACCGCGACAGGGCGGCAAGCTTTCTTT | CASSQTTATGRQAFF
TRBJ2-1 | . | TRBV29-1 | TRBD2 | TGCAGCGTGAGACTAGCGGGAACTTACAATGAGCAGTTCTTC | CSVRLAGTYNEQFF
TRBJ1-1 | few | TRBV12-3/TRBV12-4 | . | TGTGCCAGCAGTACAGGGTCGGTGGAGAACACTGAAGCTTTCTTT | CASSTGSVENTEAFF
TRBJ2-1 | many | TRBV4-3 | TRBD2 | TGCGCCAGCAGCTCCGGTCTAGCGGGAGGGTACAATGAGCAGTTCTTC | CASSSGLAGGYNEQFF
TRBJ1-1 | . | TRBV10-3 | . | TGTGCCATCAGCAGGAACACTGAAGCTTTCTTT | CAISRNTEAFF
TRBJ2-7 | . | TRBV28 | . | TGTGCCAGCAGTTCACCATCCCACGAGCAGTACTTC | CASSSPSHEQYF
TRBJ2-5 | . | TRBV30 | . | TGTGCCTGGAGCGCGGGGGCTCGGGAGACCCAGTACTTC | CAWSAGARETQYF
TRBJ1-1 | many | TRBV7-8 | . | TGTGCCAGCAGCTTAGGCGTCGCCACTGAAGCTTTCTTT | CASSLGVATEAFF
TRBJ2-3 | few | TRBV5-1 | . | TGCGCCAGCAGCTTGCTTGCTAGGGCAGATACGCAGTATTTT | CASSLLARADTQYF
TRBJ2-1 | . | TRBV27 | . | TGTGCCAGCAGTTTATCGGGGCGAGCGGCCAATGAGCAGTTCTTC | CASSLSGRAANEQFF
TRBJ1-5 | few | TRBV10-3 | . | TGTGCCATCAGGGACAGTCGGGGCCCCGGAGGGAATAGCAATCAGCCCCAGCATTTT | CAIRDSRGPGGNSNQPQHF
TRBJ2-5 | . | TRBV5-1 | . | TGCGCCAGCAGCTTGAACCAGTTGGAGACCCAGTACTTC | CASSLNQLETQYF
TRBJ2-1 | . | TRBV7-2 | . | TGTGCCAGCAGCTTAATCGGCCTCTCCTACAATGAGCAGTTCTTC | CASSLIGLSYNEQFF
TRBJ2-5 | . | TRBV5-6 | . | TGTGCCAGCAGCTCACGTCTGGGGCGTGAAGAGACCCAGTACTTC | CASSSRLGREETQYF
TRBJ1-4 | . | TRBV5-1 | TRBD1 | TGCGCCAGCAGGTCCACAGGGGGGTACGAAAAACTGTTTTTT | CASRSTGGYEKLFF
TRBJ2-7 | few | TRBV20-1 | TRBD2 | TGCAGTGCTAGAGATAGTGGGGGGGCCTACGAGCAGTACTTC | CSARDSGGAYEQYF
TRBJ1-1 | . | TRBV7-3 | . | TGTGCCAGCAGCTTAACGGCCGGTTTCACTGAAGCTTTCTTT | CASSLTAGFTEAFF
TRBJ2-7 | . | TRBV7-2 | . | TGTGCCAGCAGCTTACGGTCAGGGGATTACGAGCAGTACTTC | CASSLRSGDYEQYF
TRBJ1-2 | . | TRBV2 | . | TGTGCCAGCAGGGCCGGACGGAACTATGGCTACACCTTC | CASRAGRNYGYTF
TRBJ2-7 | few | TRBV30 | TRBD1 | TGTGCCTGGAGTGCGGACAGGAGCTCCTACGAGCAGTACTTC | CAWSADRSSYEQYF
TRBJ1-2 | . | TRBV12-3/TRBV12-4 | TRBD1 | TGTGCCAGCAGGCGGACAGGGGGCAGTGACTATGGCTACACCTTC | CASRRTGGSDYGYTF
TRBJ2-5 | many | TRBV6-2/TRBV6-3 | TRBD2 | TGTGCCAGCAGTTCCGGGGGGGACCAAGAGACCCAGTACTTC | CASSSGGDQETQYF
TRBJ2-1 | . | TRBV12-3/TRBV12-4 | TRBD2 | TGTGCCAGCAGTCCCCGGGGTAGCGGGATAATAGTCAATGAGCAGTTCTTC | CASSPRGSGIIVNEQFF
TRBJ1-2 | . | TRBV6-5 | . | TGTGCCAGCAGTGCACAGTTTTATGGCTACACCTTC | CASSAQFYGYTF
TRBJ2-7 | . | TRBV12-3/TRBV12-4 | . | TGTGCCAGCAGTGAGGGACCAGCAGCCTACGAGCAGTACTTC | CASSEGPAAYEQYF